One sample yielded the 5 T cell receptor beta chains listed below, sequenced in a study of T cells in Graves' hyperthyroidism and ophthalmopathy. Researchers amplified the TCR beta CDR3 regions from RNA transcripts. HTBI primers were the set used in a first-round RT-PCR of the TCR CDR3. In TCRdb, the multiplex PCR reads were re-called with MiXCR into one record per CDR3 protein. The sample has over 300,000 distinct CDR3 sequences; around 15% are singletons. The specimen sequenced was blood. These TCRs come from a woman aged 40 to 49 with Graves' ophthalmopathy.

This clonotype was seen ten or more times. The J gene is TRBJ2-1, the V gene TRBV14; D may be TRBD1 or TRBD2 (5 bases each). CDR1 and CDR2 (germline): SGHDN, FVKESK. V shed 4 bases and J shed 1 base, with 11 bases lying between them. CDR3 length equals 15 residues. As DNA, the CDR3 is TGTGCCAGCAGCCGGGACCCGGAATCCTACAATGAGCAGTTCTTC. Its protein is CASSRDPESYNEQFF.

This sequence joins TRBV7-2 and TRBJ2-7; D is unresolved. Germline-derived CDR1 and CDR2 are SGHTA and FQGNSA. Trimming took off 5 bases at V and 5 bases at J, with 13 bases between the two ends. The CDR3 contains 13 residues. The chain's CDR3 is CASSPPPWHEQYF. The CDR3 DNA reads TGTGCCAGCAGCCCACCCCCCTGGCACGAGCAGTACTTC.

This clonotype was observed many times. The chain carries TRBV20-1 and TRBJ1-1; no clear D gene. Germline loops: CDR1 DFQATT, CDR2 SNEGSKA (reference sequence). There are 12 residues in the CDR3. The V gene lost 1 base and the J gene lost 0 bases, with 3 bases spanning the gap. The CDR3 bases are TGCAGTGCTAGAGGGGTGAACACTGAAGCTTTCTTT. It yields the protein CSARGVNTEAFF.

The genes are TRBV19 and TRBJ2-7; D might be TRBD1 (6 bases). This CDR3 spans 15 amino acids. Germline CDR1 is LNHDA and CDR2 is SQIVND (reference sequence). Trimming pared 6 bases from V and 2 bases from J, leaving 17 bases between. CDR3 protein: CASSLGRGNTYEQYF. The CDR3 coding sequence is TGTGCCAGTAGCCTGGGCAGGGGAAATACCTACGAGCAGTACTTC.

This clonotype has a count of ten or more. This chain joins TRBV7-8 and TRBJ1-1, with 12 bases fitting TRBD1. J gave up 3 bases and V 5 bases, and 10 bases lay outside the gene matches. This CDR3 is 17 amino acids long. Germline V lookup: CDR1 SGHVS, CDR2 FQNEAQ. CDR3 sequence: CASSPFGTGGAYTEAFF. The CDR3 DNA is TGTGCCAGCAGCCCCTTCGGGACAGGGGGCGCCTACACTGAAGCTTTCTTT.